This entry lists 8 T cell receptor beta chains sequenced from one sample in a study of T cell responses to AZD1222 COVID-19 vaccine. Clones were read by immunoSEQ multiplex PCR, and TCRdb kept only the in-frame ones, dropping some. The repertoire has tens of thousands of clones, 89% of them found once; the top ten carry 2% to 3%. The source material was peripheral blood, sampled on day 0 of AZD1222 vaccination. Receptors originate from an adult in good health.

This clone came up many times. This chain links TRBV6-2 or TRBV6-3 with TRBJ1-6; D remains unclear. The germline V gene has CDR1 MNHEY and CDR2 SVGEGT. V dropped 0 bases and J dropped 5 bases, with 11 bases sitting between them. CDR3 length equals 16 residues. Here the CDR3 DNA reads TGTGCCAGCAGTTACTCGAAGGACCGAGATAATTCACCCCTCCACTTT. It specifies CASSYSKDRDNSPLHF.

The CDR3 loop reads CASSGTGTGGYTF. As DNA, the CDR3 is TGTGCCAGCAGTGGAACAGGGACGGGTGGCTACACCTTC. J is TRBJ1-2 and V is TRBV2; D possibly corresponds to TRBD1 (6 bases). V was cut by 4 bases and J by 7 bases, with 13 bases left in between. This CDR3 comprises 13 residues. The germline gives CDR1 SNHLY, CDR2 FYNNEI.

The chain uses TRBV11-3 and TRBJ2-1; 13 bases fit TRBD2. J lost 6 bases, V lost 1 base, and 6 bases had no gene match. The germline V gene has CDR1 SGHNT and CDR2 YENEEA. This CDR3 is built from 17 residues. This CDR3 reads CASSLGRGLAGANEQFF. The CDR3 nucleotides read TGTGCCAGCAGCTTAGGGCGAGGACTAGCGGGAGCCAATGAGCAGTTCTTC.

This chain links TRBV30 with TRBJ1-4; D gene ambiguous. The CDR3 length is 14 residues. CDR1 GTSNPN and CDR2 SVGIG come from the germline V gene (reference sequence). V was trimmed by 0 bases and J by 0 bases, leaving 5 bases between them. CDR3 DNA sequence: TGTGCCTGGAGTGTAGATTCAACTAATGAAAAACTGTTTTTT. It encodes CAWSVDSTNEKLFF.

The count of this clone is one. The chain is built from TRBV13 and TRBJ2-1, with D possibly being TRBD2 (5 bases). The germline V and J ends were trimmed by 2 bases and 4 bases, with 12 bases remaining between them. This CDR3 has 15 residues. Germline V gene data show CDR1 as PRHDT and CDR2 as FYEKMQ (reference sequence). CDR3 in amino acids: CASSLTGKTYNEQFF. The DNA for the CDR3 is TGTGCCAGCAGCTTAACCGGGAAGACTTACAATGAGCAGTTCTTC. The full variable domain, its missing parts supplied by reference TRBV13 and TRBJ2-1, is AAGVIQSPRHLIKEKRETATLKCYPIPRHDTVYWYQQGPGQDPQFLISFYEKMQSDKGSIPDRFSAQQFSDYHSELNMSSLELGDSALYFCASSLTGKTYNEQFFGPGTRLTVL.

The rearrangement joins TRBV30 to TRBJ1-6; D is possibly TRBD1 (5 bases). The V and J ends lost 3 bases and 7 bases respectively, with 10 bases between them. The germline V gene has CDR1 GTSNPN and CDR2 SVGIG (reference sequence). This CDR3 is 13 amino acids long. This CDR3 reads CAWSRGMNSPLHF. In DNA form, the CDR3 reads TGTGCCTGGAGCCGGGGCATGAATTCACCCCTCCACTTT.

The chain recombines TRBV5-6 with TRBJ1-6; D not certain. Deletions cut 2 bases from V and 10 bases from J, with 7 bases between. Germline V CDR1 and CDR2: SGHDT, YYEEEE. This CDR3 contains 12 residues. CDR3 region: CASSFLGSPLHF. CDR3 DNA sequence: TGTGCCAGCAGCTTTCTGGGGTCACCCCTCCACTTT. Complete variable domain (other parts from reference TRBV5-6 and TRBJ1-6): DAGVTQSPTHLIKTRGQQVTLRCSPKSGHDTVSWYQQALGQGPQFIFQYYEEEERQRGNFPDRFSGHQFPNYSSELNVNALLLGDSALYLCASSFLGSPLHFGNGTRLTVT.

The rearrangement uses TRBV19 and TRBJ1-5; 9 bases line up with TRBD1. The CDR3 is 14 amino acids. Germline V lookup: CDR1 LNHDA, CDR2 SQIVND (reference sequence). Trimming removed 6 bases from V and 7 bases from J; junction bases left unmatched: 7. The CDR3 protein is CASRKGQGNQPQHF. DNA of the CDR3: TGTGCCAGTAGGAAAGGACAGGGGAACCAGCCCCAGCATTTT.